Listed below are T cell receptor beta chains from one sample, sequenced in a study of T cells after yellow fever vaccination. In TCRdb, the 5' RACE reads were re-called with MiXCR into one record per CDR3 protein. The repertoire holds 130,000 or so distinct CDR3 sequences, with about 16% as singletons. Specimen: CD8+ T cells sorted from PBMCs, collected 5 days after the yellow fever booster vaccination. All receptors come from a man younger than 35 who received the YFV17D yellow fever vaccine. CDR3s include the opening cysteine and the closing phenylalanine or tryptophan. A D gene is named only where the DNA matches it firmly. Size values are once, few and many counts, or a class for expanded clones, and some rows have none.

j_call d_call v_call clone_size cdr3_nt cdr3_aa
TRBJ2-1 TRBD2 TRBV20-1 . TGCAGTGCTAGAGTTAGCGGGGGGGTTGAGCAGTTCTTC CSARVSGGVEQFF
TRBJ1-3 TRBD1 TRBV3-1 . TGTGCCAGCAGCCACTACAGGGGACCTGGAAACACCATATATTTT CASSHYRGPGNTIYF
TRBJ2-3 TRBD1 TRBV6-5 . TGTGCCAGCAGTTACACGACAGGGGGCACAGATACGCAGTATTTT CASSYTTGGTDTQYF
TRBJ2-5 TRBD2 TRBV4-2 many TGTGCCAGCAGCCAAAGGGATGGGGGGGACCAAGAGACCCAGTACTTC CASSQRDGGDQETQYF
TRBJ2-3 TRBD2 TRBV6-5 . TGTGCCAGCAGTAGGACTAGCGGGGGGGATGATACGCAGTATTTT CASSRTSGGDDTQYF
TRBJ2-3 TRBD1 TRBV18 few TGTGCCAGCTCACCCGAGGGGGCGCGAGATACGCAGTATTTT CASSPEGARDTQYF
TRBJ2-1 . TRBV11-2 . TGTGCCAGCAGCCTTACGAAGATCAATGAGCAGTTCTTC CASSLTKINEQFF
TRBJ2-7 TRBD2 TRBV7-9 . TGTGCCAGCAGCCCGGGGGGAGCGGGGGATTCTACGAAGCAGTACTTC CASSPGGAGDSTKQYF
TRBJ2-4 . TRBV5-1 many TGCGCCAGCAGTCAAAGGGGATGGGGGAGTCGAATTCAGTACTTC CASSQRGWGSRIQYF
TRBJ2-7 TRBD2 TRBV7-8 few TGTGCCAGCAGCTCCTTCGTTGGGGGGGACGAGCAGTACTTC CASSSFVGGDEQYF
TRBJ1-5 . TRBV24-1 . TGTGCCACCAGTCTGACAGCTTCCAATCAGCCCCAGCATTTT CATSLTASNQPQHF
TRBJ1-4 . TRBV15 once TGTGCCACCAGCAGGCTAAGGGATAGCGGCGAAAAACTGTTTTTT CATSRLRDSGEKLFF
TRBJ1-1 . TRBV27 . TGTGCCAGCAGTATCTGGGGGGGCACTGAAGCTTTCTTT CASSIWGGTEAFF
TRBJ1-6 . TRBV27 few TGTGCCAGCAGAGCCGGGCTAATATATTCACCCCTCCACTTT CASRAGLIYSPLHF
TRBJ2-1 TRBD1 TRBV28 . TGTGCCAGCAGACCCGGGACAGGGTTACGCAATGAGCAGTTCTTC CASRPGTGLRNEQFF
TRBJ2-1 . TRBV11-2 once TGTGCCAGTGTGGAGTACAATGAGCAGTTCTTC CASVEYNEQFF
TRBJ1-3 TRBD1 TRBV6-2/TRBV6-3 few TGTGCCAGCAGCCGTGACAGGGCGAGCTCTGGAAACACCATATATTTT CASSRDRASSGNTIYF
TRBJ1-5 TRBD1 TRBV18 few TGTGCCAGCTCACCCGACTTATTGGGACAGGGGAACTATCAGCCCCAGCATTTT CASSPDLLGQGNYQPQHF
TRBJ2-3 . TRBV7-6 many TGTGCCAGCAGCTTTCAGGGGTCGACAGATACGCAGTATTTT CASSFQGSTDTQYF
TRBJ1-2 . TRBV20-1 . TGCAGTGCTAAGGGGCGGTATTACTATGGCTACACCTTC CSAKGRYYYGYTF
TRBJ2-3 . TRBV4-1 . TGCGCCAGCAGCCAAGCGGTCACCTATAGCACAGATACGCAGTATTTT CASSQAVTYSTDTQYF
TRBJ2-5 . TRBV5-5 . TGTGCCAGCAGGCGAAACGGGATCCAAGAGACCCAGTACTTC CASRRNGIQETQYF